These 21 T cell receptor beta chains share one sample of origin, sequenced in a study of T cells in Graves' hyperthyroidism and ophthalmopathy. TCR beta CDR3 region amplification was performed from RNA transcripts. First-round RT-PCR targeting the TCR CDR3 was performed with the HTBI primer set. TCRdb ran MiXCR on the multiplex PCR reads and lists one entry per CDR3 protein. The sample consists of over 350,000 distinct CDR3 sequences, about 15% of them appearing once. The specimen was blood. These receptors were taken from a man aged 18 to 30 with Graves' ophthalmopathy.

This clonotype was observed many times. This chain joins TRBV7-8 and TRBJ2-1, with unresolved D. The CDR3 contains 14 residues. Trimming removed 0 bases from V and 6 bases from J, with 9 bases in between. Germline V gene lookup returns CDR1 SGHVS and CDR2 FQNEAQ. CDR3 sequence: CASSLASGRNEQFF. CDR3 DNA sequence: TGTGCCAGCAGCTTAGCGTCCGGCCGCAATGAGCAGTTCTTC.

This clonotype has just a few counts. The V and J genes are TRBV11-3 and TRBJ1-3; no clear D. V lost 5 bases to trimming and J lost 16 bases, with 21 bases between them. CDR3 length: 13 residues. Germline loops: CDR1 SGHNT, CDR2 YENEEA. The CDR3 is CASSADYLGARYF. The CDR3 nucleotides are TGTGCCAGCAGCGCCGACTACTTAGGTGCTAGGTATTTT.

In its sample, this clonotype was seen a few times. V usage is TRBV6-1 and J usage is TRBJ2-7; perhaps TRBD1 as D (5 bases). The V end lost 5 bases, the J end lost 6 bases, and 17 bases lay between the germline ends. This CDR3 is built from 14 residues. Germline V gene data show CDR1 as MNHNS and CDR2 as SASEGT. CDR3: CASSPWGIWSEQYF. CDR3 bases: TGTGCCAGCAGTCCCTGGGGCATTTGGAGCGAGCAGTACTTC.

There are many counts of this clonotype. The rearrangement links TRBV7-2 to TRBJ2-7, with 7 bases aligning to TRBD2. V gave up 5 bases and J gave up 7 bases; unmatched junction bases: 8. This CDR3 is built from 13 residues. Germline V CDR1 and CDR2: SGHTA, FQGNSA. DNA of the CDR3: TGTGCCAGCAGCCCCTGGATGGGGGGGGAGCAGTACTTC. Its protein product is CASSPWMGGEQYF.

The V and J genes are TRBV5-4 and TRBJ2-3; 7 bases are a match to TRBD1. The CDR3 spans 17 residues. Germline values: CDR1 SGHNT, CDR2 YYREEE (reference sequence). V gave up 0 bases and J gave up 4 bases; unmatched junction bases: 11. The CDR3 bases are TGTGCCAGCAGCTTGGACGGGACAGTCCCACTACCAGATACGCAGTATTTT. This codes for CASSLDGTVPLPDTQYF.

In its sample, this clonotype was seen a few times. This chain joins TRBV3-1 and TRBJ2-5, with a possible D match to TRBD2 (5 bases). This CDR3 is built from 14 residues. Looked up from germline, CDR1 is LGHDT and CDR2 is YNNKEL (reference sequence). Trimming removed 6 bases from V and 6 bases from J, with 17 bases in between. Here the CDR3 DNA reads TGTGCCAGCAGGTTCTCCCTAGCCGATCAGACCCAGTACTTC. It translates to CASRFSLADQTQYF.

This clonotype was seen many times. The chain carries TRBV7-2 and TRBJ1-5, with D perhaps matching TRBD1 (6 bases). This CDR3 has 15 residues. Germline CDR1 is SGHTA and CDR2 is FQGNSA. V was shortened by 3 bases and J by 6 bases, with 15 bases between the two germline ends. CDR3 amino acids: CASSFKPGAGQPQHF. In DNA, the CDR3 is TGTGCCAGCAGCTTCAAACCAGGGGCGGGTCAGCCCCAGCATTTT.

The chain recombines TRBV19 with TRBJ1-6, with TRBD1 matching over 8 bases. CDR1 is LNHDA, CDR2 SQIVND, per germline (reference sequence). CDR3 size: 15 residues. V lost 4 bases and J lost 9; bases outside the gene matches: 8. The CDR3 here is CASSSGQGLGSPLHF. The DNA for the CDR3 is TGTGCCAGTAGTAGCGGACAGGGTCTTGGTTCACCCCTCCACTTT.

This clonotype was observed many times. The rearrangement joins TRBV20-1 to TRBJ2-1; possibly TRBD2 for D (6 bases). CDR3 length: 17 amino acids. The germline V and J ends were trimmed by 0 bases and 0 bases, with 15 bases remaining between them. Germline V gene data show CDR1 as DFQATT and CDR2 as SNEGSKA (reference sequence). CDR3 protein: CSARERGYFSSYNEQFF. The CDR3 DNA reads TGCAGTGCTAGAGAGCGGGGCTACTTTAGCTCCTACAATGAGCAGTTCTTC.

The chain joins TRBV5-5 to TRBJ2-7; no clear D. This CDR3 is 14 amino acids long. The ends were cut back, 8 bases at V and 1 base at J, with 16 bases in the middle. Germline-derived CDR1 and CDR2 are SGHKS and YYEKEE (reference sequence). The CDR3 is CASSIGSGSYEQYF. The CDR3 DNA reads TGTGCCAGTAGTATTGGGTCAGGTTCCTACGAGCAGTACTTC.

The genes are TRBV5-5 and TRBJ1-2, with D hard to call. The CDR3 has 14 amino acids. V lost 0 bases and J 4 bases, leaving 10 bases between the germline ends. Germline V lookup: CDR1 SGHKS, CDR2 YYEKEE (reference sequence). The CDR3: CASSLEVAAYGYTF. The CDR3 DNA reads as TGTGCCAGCAGCTTGGAGGTGGCAGCCTATGGCTACACCTTC. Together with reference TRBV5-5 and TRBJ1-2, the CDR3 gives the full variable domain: DAGVTQSPTHLIKTRGQQVTLRCSPISGHKSVSWYQQVLGQGPQFIFQYYEKEERGRGNFPDRFSARQFPNYSSELNVNALLLGDSALYLCASSLEVAAYGYTFGSGTRLTVV.

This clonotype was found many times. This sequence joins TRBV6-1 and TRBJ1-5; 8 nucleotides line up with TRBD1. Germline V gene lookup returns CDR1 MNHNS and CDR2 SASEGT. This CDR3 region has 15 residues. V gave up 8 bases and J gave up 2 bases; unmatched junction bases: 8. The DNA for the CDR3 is TGTGCCAGCTGCCTGGACAGGGTAGGCAATCAGCCCCAGCATTTT. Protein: CASCLDRVGNQPQHF.

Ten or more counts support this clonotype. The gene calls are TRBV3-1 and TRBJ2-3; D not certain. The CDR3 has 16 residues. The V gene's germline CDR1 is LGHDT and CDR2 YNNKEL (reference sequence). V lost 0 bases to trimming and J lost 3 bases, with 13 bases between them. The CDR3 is CASSQDMLAETDTQYF. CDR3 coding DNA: TGTGCCAGCAGCCAAGATATGTTAGCAGAGACAGATACGCAGTATTTT.

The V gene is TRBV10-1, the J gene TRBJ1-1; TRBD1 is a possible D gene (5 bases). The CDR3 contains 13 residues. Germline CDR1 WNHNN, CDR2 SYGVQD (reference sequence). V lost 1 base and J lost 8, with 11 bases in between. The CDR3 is CASSEFRGWEAFF. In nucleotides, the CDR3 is TGCGCCAGCAGTGAGTTTCGGGGCTGGGAAGCTTTCTTT.

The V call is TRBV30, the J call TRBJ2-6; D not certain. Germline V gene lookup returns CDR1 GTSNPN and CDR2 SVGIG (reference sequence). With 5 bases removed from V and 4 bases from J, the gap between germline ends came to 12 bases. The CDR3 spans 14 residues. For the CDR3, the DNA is TGTGCCTGGGCCCCCCCGTGGGGGGCCAACGTCCTGACTTTC. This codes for CAWAPPWGANVLTF.

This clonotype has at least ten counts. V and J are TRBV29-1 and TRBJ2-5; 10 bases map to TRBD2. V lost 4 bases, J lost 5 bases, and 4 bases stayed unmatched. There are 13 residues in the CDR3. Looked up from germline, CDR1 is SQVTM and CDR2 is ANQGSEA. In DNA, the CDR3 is TGCAGCGTTGTTAGCGGGGGGTGGGAGACCCAGTACTTC. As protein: CSVVSGGWETQYF.

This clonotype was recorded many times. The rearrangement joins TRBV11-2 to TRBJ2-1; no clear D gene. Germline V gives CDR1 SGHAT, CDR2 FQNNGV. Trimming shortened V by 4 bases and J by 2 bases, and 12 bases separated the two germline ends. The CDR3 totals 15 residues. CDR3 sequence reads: CASSYGTDPYNEQFF. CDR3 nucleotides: TGTGCCAGCAGCTATGGAACAGATCCCTACAATGAGCAGTTCTTC.

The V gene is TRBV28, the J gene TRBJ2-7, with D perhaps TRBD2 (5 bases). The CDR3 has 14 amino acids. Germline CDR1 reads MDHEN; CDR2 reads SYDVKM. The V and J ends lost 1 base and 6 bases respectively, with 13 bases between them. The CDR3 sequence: CASSLLSSNGEQYF. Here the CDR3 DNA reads TGTGCCAGCAGTTTATTATCTAGCAACGGCGAGCAGTACTTC.

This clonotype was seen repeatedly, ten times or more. The CDR3 sequence: CSATINHKYEQYF. DNA for the CDR3: TGCAGTGCGACGATCAATCACAAGTACGAGCAGTACTTC. The J gene is TRBJ2-7, the V gene TRBV20-1; D remains unclear. The CDR3 loop spans 13 amino acids. Germline assignment: CDR1 DFQATT and CDR2 SNEGSKA (reference sequence). V dropped 6 bases and J dropped 4 bases, with 16 bases sitting between them.

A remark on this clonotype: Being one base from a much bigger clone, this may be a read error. The CDR3: CATSPIGAGDEQYF. CDR3 DNA: TGTGCCACCAGCCCAATCGGGGCAGGGGACGAGCAGTACTTC. This chain uses TRBV15 with TRBJ2-7; maybe TRBD1 (6 bases). Germline assignment: CDR1 LNHNV and CDR2 YYDKDF (reference sequence). The CDR3 is 14 residues long. The ends were cut back, 5 bases at V and 5 bases at J, with 16 bases in the middle.

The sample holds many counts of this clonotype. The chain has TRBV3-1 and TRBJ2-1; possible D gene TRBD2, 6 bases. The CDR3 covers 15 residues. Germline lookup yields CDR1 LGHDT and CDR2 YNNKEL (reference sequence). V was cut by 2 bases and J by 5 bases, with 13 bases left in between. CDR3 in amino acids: CASSQSGLDNNEQFF. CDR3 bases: TGTGCCAGCAGCCAAAGCGGGCTGGACAACAATGAGCAGTTCTTC.